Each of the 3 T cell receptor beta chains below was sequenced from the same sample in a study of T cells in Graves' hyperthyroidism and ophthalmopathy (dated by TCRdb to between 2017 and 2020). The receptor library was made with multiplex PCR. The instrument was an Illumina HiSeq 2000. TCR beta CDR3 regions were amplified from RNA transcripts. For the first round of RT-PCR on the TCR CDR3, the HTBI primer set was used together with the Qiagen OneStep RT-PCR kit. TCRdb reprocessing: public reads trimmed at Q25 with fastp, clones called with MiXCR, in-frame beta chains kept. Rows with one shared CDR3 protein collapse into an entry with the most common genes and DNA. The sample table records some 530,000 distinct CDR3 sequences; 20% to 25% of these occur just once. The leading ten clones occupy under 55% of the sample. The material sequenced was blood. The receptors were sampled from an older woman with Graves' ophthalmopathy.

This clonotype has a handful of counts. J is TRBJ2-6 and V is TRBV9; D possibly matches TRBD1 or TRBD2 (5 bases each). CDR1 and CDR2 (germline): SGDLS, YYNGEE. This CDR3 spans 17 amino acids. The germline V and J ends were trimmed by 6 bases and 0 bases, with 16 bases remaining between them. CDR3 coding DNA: TGTGCCAGCACCGAGGGGAACAGAGCCTCTGGGGCCAACGTCCTGACTTTC. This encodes CASTEGNRASGANVLTF.

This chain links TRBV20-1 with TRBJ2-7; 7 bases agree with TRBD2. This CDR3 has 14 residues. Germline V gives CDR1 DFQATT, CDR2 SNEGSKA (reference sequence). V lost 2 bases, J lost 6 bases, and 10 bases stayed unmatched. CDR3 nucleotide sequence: TGCAGTGCTAGATTGGGGGAGGGCTGGGGCGAGCAGTACTTC. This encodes CSARLGEGWGEQYF.

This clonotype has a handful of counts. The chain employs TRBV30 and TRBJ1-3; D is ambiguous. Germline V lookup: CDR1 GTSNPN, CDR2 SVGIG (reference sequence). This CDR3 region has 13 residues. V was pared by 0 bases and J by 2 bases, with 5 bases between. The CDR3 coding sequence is TGTGCCTGGAGTGTTGGTACTGGAAACACCATATATTTT. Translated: CAWSVGTGNTIYF.